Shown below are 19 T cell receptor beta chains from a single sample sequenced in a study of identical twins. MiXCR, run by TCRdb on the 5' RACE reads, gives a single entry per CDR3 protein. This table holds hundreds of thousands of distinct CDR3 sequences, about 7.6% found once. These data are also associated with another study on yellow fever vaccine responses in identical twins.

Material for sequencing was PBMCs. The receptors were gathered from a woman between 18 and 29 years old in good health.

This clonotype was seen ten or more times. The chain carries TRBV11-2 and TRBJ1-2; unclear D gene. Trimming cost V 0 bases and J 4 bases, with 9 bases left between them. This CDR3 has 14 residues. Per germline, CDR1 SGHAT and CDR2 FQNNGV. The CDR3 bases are TGTGCCAGCAGCTTAGAAGTGGCAGTCTATGGCTACACCTTC. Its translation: CASSLEVAVYGYTF. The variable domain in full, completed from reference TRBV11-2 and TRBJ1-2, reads EAGVAQSPRYKIIEKRQSVAFWCNPISGHATLYWYQQILGQGPKLLIQFQNNGVVDDSQLPKDRFSAERLKGVDSTLKIQPAKLEDSAVYLCASSLEVAVYGYTFGSGTRLTVV.

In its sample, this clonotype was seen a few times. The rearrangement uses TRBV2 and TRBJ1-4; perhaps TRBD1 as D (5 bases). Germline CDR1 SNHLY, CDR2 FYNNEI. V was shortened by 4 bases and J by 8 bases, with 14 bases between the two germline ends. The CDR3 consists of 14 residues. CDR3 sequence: CASSARGRDEKLFF. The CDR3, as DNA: TGTGCCAGCAGTGCGAGGGGCAGGGACGAAAAACTGTTTTTT.

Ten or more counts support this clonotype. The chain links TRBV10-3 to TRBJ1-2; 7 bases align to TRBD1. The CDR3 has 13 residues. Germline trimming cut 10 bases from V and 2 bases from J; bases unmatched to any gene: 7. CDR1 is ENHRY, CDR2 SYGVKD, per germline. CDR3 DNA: TGTGCCAGCCGCCTACAGGGGAACTATGGCTACACCTTC. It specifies CASRLQGNYGYTF.

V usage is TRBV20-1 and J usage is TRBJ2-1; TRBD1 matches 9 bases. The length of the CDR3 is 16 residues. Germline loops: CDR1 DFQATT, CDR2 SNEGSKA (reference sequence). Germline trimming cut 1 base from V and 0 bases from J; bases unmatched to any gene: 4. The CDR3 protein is CSARGLTGGSYNEQFF. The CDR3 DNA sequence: TGCAGTGCTAGAGGGTTGACAGGGGGCTCCTACAATGAGCAGTTCTTC.

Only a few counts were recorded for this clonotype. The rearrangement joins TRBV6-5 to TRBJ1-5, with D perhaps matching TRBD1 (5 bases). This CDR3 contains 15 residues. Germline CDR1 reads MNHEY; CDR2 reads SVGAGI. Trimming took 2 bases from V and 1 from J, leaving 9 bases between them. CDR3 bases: TGTGCCAGCAGTTACGGGGGTTTGAGCAATCAGCCCCAGCATTTT. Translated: CASSYGGLSNQPQHF.

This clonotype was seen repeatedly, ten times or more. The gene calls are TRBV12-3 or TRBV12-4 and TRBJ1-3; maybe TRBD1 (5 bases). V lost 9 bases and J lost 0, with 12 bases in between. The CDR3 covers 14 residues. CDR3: CASRRDPSGNTIYF. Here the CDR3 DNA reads TGTGCCAGTCGTCGGGACCCCTCTGGAAACACCATATATTTT.

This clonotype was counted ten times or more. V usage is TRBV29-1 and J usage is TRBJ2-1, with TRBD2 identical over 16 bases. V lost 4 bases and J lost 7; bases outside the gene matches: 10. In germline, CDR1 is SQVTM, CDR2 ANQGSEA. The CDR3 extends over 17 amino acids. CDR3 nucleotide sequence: TGCAGCGTTGCGGGACTAGCGGGAGGGAGTATTCGGAATGAGCAGTTCTTC. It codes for CSVAGLAGGSIRNEQFF.

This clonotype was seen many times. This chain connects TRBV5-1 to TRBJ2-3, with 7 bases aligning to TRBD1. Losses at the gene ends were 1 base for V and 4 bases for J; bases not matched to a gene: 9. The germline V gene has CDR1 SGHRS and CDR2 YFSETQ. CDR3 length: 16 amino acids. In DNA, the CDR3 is TGCGCCAGCAGCTTGTTGGGTCACAGGGGCCCAGATACGCAGTATTTT. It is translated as CASSLLGHRGPDTQYF.

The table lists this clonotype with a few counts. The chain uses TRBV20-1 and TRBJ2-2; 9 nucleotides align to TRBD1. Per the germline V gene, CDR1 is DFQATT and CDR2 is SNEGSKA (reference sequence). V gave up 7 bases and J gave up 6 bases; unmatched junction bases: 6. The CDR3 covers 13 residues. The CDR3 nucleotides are TGCAGTGTCCACAGGGGGCGGTCCGGGGAGCTGTTTTTT. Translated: CSVHRGRSGELFF.

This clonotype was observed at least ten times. DNA for the CDR3: TGTGCCAGCAGTGAGGTGGGGGAGCGAGCAGATACGCAGTATTTT. Its translation: CASSEVGERADTQYF. The J gene is TRBJ2-3, the V gene TRBV25-1; tentatively, D is TRBD1 or TRBD2 (5 bases each). Germline CDR1 is MGHDK and CDR2 is SYGVNS. The CDR3 length is 15 residues. The V end lost 3 bases, the J end lost 4 bases, and 14 bases lay between the germline ends.

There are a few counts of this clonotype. CDR3 coding DNA: TGTGCCAGCAGCTTAGTGGGGAAAGCTTTCTTT. Translation: CASSLVGKAFF. The chain joins TRBV7-9 to TRBJ1-1, with unresolved D. CDR3 length: 11 amino acids. V dropped 1 base and J dropped 9 bases, with 6 bases sitting between them. Germline V gives CDR1 SEHNR, CDR2 FQNEAQ (reference sequence).

CDR3 nucleotide sequence: TGTGCCAGCGTTGAATATATTGTGGCCAAAAACATTCAGTACTTC. Translated, it gives CASVEYIVAKNIQYF. V gene TRBV2 combines with J gene TRBJ2-4; D not resolved. The V end was cut by 8 bases, the J end by 1 base, with 15 bases between. CDR1 and CDR2 from the germline V gene are SNHLY and FYNNEI. The length of the CDR3 is 15 residues.

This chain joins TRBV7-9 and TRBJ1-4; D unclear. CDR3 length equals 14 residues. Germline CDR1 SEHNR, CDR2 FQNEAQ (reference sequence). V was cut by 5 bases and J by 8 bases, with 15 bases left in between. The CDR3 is CASSPARVGEKLFF. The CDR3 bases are TGTGCCAGCAGCCCGGCGAGGGTAGGGGAAAAACTGTTTTTT.

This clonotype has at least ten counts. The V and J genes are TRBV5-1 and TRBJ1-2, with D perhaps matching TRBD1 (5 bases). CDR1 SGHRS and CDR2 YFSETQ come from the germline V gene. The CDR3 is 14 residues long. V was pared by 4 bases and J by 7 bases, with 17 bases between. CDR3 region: CASSLEGQGFGYTF. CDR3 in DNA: TGCGCCAGCAGCCTGGAAGGCCAGGGCTTTGGCTACACCTTC.

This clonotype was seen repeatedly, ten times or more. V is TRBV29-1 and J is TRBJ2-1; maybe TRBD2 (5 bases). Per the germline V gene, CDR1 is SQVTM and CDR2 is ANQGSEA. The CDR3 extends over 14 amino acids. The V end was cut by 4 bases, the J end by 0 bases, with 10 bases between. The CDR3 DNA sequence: TGCAGCGTTGGGGGAGAGGTCTCCTACAATGAGCAGTTCTTC. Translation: CSVGGEVSYNEQFF.

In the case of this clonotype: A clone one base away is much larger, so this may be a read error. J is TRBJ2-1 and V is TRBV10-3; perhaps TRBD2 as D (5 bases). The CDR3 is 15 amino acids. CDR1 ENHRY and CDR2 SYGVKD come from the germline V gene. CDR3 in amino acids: CALGRGGIGYNEQSF. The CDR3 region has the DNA TGTGCCCTTGGTCGGGGTGGAATCGGCTACAATGAGCAGTCCTTC.

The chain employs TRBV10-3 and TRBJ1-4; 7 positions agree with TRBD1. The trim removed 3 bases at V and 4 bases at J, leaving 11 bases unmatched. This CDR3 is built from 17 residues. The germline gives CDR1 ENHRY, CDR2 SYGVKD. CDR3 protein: CAISDVGSGQSNEKLFF. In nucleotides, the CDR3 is TGTGCCATCAGTGACGTGGGGTCGGGACAGAGTAATGAAAAACTGTTTTTT.

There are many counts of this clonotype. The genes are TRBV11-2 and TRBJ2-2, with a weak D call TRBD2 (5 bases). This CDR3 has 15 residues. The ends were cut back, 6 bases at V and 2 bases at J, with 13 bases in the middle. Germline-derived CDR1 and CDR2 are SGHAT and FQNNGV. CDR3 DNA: TGTGCCAGCAGTTTCCCGGGGAGAAACACCGGGGAGCTGTTTTTT. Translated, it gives CASSFPGRNTGELFF. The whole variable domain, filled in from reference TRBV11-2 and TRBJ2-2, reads EAGVAQSPRYKIIEKRQSVAFWCNPISGHATLYWYQQILGQGPKLLIQFQNNGVVDDSQLPKDRFSAERLKGVDSTLKIQPAKLEDSAVYLCASSFPGRNTGELFFGEGSRLTVL.

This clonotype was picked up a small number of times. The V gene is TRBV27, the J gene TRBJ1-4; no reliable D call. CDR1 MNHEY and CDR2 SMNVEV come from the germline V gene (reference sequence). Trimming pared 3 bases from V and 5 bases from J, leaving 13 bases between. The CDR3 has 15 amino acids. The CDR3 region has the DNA TGTGCCAGCAGTTTCTCAGGCGGGATGAATGAAAAACTGTTTTTT. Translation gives CASSFSGGMNEKLFF.